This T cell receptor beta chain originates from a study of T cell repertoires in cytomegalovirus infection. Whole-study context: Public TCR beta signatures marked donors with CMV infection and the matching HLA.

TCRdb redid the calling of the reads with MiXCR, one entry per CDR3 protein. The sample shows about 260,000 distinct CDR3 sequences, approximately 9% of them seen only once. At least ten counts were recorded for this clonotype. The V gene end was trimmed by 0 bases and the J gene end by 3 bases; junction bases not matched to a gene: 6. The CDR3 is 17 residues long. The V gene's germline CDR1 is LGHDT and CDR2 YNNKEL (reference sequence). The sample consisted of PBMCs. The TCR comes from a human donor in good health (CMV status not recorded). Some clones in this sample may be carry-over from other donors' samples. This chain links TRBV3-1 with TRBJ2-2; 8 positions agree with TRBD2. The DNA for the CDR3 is TGTGCCAGCAGCCAAGAATCGCTAGCGGGCTACACCGGGGAGCTGTTTTTT. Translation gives CASSQESLAGYTGELFF. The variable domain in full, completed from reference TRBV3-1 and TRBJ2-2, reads DTAVSQTPKYLVTQMGNDKSIKCEQNLGHDTMYWYKQDSKKFLKIMFSYNNKELIINETVPNRFSPKSPDKAHLNLHINSLELGDSAVYFCASSQESLAGYTGELFFGEGSRLTVL.